The rows below give T cell receptor beta chains drawn from one sample of a study of cytotoxic CD8 clonotypes in ibrutinib-treated CLL. This table comes from immunoSEQ multiplex PCR, and its TCRdb copy is limited to in-frame clones, with some not included. The sample consists of 250,000 to 350,000 clones, roughly 76% of them appearing once. The specimen was PBMCs, collected at disease progression, from a patient treated with ibrutinib. The receptor source for this set is a human donor with chronic lymphocytic leukemia. The CDR3 runs from the conserved cysteine through the conserved F or W.

TRBJ2-5	TRBV4-1	CASSQDSGGLQETQYF
TRBJ1-2	TRBV7-9	CASSSRTSEYYGYTF
TRBJ2-7	TRBV5-4	CASSPRTSGAYEQYF
TRBJ2-7	TRBV7-9	CASSFGLGSEQYF
TRBJ1-5	TRBV19	CASSIPPGELSNQPQHF
TRBJ1-3	TRBV5-6	CASSTWTGRSLYSGNTIYF
TRBJ1-5	TRBV7-2	CASSEWGYSNQPQHF
TRBJ1-5	TRBV28	CASRLSRGTGGAGQPQHF
TRBJ1-6	TRBV27	CASSLRQNSPLHF
TRBJ1-2	TRBV2	CASGARDGRIGIYTF
TRBJ2-3	TRBV15	CATSREKGASTDTQYF
TRBJ2-1	TRBV7-9	CASSGPGLYNEQFF
TRBJ2-7	TRBV5-6	CASSTSTGGSDEQYF
TRBJ2-7	TRBV10-2	CASRIVAGTYEQYF
TRBJ1-2	TRBV5-6	CASSLIGTRGSLGTF
TRBJ2-1	TRBV10-3	CAIRQASYNEQFF
TRBJ1-3	TRBV30	CAWSPTARDRGAMSGNTIYF
TRBJ2-3	TRBV6-5	CASRSIGKGTDTQYF
TRBJ1-2	TRBV5-6	CASSFSGGTIYGYTF
TRBJ2-1	TRBV10-3	CAISEPRTPWGYNEQFF
TRBJ2-2	TRBV10-2	CASSDQGWAGELFF
TRBJ2-3	TRBV9	CASSVDPVPDTQYF
TRBJ1-1	TRBV7-3	CASSLMAGGAIGTEAFF
TRBJ1-5	TRBV6-5	CASSYERSIGQPQHF
TRBJ2-7	TRBV2	CASRGGYEQYF
TRBJ1-5	TRBV5-4	CASSLGTGAGQPQHF
TRBJ1-5	TRBV19	CASKVKNQPQHF
TRBJ1-2	TRBV9	CASSIQGYGYTF
TRBJ2-2	TRBV6-5	CASSRSGPNTGELFF
TRBJ2-3	TRBV5-4	CASSVREVHTDTQYF